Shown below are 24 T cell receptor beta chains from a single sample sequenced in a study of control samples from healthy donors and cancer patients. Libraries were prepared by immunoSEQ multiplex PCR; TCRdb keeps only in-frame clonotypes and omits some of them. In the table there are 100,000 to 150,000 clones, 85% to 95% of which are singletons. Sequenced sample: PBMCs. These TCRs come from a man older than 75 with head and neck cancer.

CDR3 in DNA: TGTGCCAGCAGCCGAACCCGGACTAGCTGGTACGAGCAGTACTTC. Protein: CASSRTRTSWYEQYF. This sequence joins TRBV7-6 and TRBJ2-7; 8 bases are shared with TRBD2. The CDR3 runs 15 residues. Looked up from germline, CDR1 is SGHVS and CDR2 is FNYEAQ. V lost 5 bases and J lost 4; bases outside the gene matches: 10.

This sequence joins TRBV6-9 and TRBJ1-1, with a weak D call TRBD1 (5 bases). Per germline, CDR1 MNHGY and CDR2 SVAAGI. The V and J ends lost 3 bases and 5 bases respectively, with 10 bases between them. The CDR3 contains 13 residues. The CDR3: CASSYPGRTEAFF. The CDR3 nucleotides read TGTGCCAGCAGTTACCCAGGGAGGACTGAAGCTTTCTTT.

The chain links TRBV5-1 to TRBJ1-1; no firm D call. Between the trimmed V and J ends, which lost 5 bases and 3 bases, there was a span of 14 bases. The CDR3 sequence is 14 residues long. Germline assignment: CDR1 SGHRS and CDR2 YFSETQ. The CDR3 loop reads CASRMALRDTEAFF. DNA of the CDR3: TGCGCCAGCAGGATGGCCCTCCGGGACACTGAAGCTTTCTTT.

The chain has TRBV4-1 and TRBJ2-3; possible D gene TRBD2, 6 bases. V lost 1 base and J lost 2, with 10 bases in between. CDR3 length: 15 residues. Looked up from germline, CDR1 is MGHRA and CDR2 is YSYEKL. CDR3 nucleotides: TGCGCCAGCAGCCAAGTGGGACTCCCCACAGATACGCAGTATTTT. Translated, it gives CASSQVGLPTDTQYF.

CDR3 DNA: TGTGCCAGCAGCCCCTTAGGCGATGAGCAGTTCTTC. Translated, it gives CASSPLGDEQFF. This chain connects TRBV7-9 to TRBJ2-1; D is undetermined. CDR1 and CDR2 (germline): SEHNR, FQNEAQ (reference sequence). CDR3 length: 12 amino acids. Deletions cut 5 bases from V and 8 bases from J, with 10 bases between.

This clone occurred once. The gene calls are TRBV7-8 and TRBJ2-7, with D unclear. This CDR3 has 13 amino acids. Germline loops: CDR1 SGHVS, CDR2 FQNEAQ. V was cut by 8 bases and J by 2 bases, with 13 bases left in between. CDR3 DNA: TGTGCCAGCCCCACGGGCCCGGCCTACGAGCAGTACTTC. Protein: CASPTGPAYEQYF.

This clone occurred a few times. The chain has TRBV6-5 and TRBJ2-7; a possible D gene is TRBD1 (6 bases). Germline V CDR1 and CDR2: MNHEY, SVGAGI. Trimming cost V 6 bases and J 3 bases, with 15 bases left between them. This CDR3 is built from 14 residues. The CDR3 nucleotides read TGTGCCAGCAGACGAGCCGGGACAATCTACGAGCAGTACTTC. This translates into CASRRAGTIYEQYF.

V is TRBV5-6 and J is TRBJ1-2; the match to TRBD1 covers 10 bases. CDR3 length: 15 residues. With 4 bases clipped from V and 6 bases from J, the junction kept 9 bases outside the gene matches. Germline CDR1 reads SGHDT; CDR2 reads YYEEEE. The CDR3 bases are TGTGCCAGCAGCGCGGACCGGGACAGGGGCAATGGCTACACCTTC. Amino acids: CASSADRDRGNGYTF.

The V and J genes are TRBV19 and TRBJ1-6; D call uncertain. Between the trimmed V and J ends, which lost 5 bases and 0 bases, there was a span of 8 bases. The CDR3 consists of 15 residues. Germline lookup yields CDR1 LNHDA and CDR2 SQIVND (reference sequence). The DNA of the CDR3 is TGTGCCAGTAGTGAAACAAGCTCCTATAATTCACCCCTCCACTTT. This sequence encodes CASSETSSYNSPLHF.

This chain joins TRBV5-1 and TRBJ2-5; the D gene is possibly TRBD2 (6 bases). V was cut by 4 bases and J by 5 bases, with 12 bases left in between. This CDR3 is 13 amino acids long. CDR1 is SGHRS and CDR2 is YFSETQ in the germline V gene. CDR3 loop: CASSIGLSETQYF. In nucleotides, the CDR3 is TGCGCCAGCAGCATAGGACTAAGCGAGACCCAGTACTTC.

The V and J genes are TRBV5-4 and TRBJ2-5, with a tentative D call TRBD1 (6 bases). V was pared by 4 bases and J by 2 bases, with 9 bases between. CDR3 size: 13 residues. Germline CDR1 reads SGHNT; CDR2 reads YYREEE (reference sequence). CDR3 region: CASSTRGQETQYF. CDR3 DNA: TGTGCCAGCAGCACAAGGGGGCAAGAGACCCAGTACTTC.

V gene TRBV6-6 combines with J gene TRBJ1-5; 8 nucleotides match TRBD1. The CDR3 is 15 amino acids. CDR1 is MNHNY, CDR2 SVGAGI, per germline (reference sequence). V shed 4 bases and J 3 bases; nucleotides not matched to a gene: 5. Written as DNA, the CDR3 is TGTGCCAGCAGTTTGGACAGGGTGGACAATCAGCCCCAGCATTTT. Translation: CASSLDRVDNQPQHF.

The CDR3 nucleotides read TGTGCCAGCAGTTACGGGACTGGTCCTTCGGAGACCCAGTACTTC. This sequence encodes CASSYGTGPSETQYF. V usage is TRBV6-5 and J usage is TRBJ2-5, with D possibly TRBD2 on 6 matching bases. Germline CDR1 and CDR2: MNHEY and SVGAGI. There are 15 residues in the CDR3. V gave up 2 bases and J gave up 5 bases, with 15 bases separating them.

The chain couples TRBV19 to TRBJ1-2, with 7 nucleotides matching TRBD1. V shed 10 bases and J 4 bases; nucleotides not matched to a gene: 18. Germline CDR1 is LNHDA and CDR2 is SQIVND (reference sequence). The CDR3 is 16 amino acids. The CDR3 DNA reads TGTGCCACCGTAGTCCCCTATACAGGGGTAAGCTATGGCTACACCTTC. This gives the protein CATVVPYTGVSYGYTF.

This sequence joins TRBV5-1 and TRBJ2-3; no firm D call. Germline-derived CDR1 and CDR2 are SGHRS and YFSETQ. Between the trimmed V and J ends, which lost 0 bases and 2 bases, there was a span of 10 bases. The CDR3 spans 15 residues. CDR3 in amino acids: CASSLEGWDTDTQYF. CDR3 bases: TGCGCCAGCAGCTTGGAAGGCTGGGACACAGATACGCAGTATTTT.

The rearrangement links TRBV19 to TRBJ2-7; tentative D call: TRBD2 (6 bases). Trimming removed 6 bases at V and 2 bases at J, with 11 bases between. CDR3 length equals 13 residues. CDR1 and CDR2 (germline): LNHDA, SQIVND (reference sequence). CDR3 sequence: CASRGRGAYEQYF. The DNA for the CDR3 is TGTGCCAGTAGAGGGCGGGGAGCCTACGAGCAGTACTTC.

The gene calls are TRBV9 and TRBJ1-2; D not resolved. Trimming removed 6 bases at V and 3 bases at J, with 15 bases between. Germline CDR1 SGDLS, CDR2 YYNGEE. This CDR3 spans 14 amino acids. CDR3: CASTAGLSDYGYTF. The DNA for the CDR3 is TGTGCCAGCACCGCGGGCTTATCCGACTATGGCTACACCTTC. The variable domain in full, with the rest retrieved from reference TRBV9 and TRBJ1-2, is DSGVTQTPKHLITATGQRVTLRCSPRSGDLSVYWYQQSLDQGLQFLIQYYNGEERAKGNILERFSAQQFPDLHSELNLSSLELGDSALYFCASTAGLSDYGYTFGSGTRLTVV.

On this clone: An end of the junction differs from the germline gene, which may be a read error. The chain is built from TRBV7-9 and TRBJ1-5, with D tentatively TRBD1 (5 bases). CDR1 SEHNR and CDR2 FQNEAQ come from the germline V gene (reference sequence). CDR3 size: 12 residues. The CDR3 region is CASSLAEGSVNF. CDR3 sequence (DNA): TGTGCCAGCAGCTTAGCGGAGGGGTCAGTCAATTTT. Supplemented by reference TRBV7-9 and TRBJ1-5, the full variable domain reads DTGVSQNPRHKITKRGQNVTFRCDPISEHNRLYWYRQTLGQGPEFLTYFQNEAQLEKSRLLSDRFSAERPKGSFSTLEIQRTEQGDSAMYLCASSLAEGSVNFGDGTRLSIL.

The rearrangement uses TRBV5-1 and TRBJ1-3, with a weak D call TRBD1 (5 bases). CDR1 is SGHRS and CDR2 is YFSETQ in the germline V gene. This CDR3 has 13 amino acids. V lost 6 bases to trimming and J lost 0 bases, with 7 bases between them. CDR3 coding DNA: TGCGCCAGCACCGGGACCTCTGGAAACACCATATATTTT. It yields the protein CASTGTSGNTIYF. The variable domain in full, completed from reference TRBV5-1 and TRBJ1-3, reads KAGVTQTPRYLIKTRGQQVTLSCSPISGHRSVSWYQQTPGQGLQFLFEYFSETQRNKGNFPGRFSGRQFSNSRSEMNVSTLELGDSALYLCASTGTSGNTIYFGEGSWLTVV.

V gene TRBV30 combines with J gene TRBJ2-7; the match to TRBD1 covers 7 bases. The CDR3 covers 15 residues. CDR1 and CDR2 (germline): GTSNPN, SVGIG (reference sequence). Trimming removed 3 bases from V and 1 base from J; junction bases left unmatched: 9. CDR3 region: CAWRNRGPSSYEQYF. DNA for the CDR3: TGTGCCTGGAGAAACAGGGGACCCTCGTCCTACGAGCAGTACTTC.

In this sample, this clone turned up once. This CDR3 is CASSQLPSASYEQYF. The CDR3 DNA is TGCGCCAGCAGCCAGCTACCCTCGGCCTCCTACGAGCAGTACTTC. This chain links TRBV5-1 with TRBJ2-7, with unresolved D. Trimming pared 4 bases from V and 0 bases from J, leaving 14 bases between. There are 15 residues in the CDR3. Germline lookup yields CDR1 SGHRS and CDR2 YFSETQ.

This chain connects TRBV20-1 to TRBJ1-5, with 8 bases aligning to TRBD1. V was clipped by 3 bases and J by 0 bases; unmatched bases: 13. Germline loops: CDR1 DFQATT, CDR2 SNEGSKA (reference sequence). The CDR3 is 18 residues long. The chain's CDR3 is CSASGPGTGSTSNQPQHF. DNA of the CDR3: TGCAGTGCTAGTGGGCCAGGGACAGGTTCTACTAGCAATCAGCCCCAGCATTTT.

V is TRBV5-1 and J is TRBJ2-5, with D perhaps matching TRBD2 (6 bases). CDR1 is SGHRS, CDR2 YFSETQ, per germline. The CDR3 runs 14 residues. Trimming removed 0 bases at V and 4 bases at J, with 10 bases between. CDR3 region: CASSLEGRLETQYF. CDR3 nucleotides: TGCGCCAGCAGCTTGGAGGGGAGGCTAGAGACCCAGTACTTC.

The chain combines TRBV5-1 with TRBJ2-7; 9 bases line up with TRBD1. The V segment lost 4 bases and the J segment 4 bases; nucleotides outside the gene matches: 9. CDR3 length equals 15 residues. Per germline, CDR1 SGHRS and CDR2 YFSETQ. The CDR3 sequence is CASSGKQGARYEQYF. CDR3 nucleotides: TGCGCCAGCAGCGGAAAACAGGGGGCGCGGTACGAGCAGTACTTC. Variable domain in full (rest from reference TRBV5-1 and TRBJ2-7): KAGVTQTPRYLIKTRGQQVTLSCSPISGHRSVSWYQQTPGQGLQFLFEYFSETQRNKGNFPGRFSGRQFSNSRSEMNVSTLELGDSALYLCASSGKQGARYEQYFGPGTRLTVT.